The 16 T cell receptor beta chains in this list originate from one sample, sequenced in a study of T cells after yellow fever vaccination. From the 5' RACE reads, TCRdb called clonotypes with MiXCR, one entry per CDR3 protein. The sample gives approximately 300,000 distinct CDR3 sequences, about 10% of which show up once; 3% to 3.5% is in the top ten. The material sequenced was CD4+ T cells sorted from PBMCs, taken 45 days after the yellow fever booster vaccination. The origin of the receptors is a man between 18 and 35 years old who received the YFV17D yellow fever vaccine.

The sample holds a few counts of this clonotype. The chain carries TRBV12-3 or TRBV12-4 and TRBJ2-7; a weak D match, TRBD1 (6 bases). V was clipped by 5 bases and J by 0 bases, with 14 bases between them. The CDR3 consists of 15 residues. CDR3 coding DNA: TGTGCCAGCAGTCGCGCAGGGGCGAGCTCCTACGAGCAGTACTTC. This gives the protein CASSRAGASSYEQYF.

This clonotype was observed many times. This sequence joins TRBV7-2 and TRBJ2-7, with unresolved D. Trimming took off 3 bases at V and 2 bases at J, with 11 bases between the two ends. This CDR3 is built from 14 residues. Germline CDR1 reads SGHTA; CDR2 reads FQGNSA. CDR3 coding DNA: TGTGCCAGCAGCTTCGGTGGAGCTACCTACGAGCAGTACTTC. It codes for CASSFGGATYEQYF.

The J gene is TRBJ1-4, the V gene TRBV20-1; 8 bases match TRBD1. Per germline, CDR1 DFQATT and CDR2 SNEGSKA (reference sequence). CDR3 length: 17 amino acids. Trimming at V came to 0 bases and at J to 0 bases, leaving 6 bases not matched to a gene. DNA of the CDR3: TGCAGTGCTAGAGATCTCCAGGGGGCTGCAACTAATGAAAAACTGTTTTTT. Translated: CSARDLQGAATNEKLFF.

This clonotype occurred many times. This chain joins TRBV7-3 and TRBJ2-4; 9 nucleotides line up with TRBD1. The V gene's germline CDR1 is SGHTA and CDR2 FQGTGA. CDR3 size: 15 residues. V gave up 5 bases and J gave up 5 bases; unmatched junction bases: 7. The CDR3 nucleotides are TGTGCCAGCAGCCCTTCACAGGGGGCCCAAAACATTCAGTACTTC. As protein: CASSPSQGAQNIQYF.

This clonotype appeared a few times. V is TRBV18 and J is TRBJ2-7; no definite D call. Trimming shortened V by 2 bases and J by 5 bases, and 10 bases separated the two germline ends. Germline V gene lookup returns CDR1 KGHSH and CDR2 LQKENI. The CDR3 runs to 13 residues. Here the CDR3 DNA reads TGTGCCAGCTCACCAGGGTTGAGCGACGAGCAGTACTTC. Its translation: CASSPGLSDEQYF.

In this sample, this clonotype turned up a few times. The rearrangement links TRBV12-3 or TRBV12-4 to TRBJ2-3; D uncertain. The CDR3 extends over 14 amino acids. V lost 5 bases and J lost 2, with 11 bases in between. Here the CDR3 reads CASSLQISTDTQYF. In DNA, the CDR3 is TGTGCCAGCAGTCTTCAGATTTCCACAGATACGCAGTATTTT.

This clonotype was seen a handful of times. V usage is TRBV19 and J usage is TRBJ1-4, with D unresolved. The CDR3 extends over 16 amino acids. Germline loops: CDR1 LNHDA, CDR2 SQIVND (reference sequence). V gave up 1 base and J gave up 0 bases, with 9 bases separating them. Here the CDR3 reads CASSIVHRPTNEKLFF. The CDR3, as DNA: TGTGCCAGTAGTATAGTGCATCGCCCAACTAATGAAAAACTGTTTTTT.

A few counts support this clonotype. This CDR3 is CASSPGTGGNEQYF. The CDR3 bases are TGTGCCAGCAGCCCGGGGACAGGGGGCAACGAGCAGTACTTC. The genes are TRBV9 and TRBJ2-7, with 12 bases lining up with TRBD1. The CDR3 contains 14 residues. V lost 4 bases to trimming and J lost 5 bases; unmatched junction nucleotides: 4. Per the germline V gene, CDR1 is SGDLS and CDR2 is YYNGEE.

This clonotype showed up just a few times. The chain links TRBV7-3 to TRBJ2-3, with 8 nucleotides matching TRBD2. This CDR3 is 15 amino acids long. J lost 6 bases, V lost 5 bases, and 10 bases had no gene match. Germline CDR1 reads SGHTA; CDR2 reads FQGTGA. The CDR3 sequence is CASSLHGGASDTQYF. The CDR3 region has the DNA TGTGCCAGCAGCCTCCACGGGGGGGCCTCGGATACGCAGTATTTT.

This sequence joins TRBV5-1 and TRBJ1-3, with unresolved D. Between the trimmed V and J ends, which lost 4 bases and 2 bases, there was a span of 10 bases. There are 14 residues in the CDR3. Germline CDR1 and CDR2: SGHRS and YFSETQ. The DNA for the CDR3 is TGCGCCAGCAGCCCCTGGGTAGCTGGAAACACCATATATTTT. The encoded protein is CASSPWVAGNTIYF.

For the CDR3, the DNA is TGCAGTGCTAGGTCTGGGCCGAATGAGCAGTTCTTC. It specifies CSARSGPNEQFF. The chain carries TRBV20-1 and TRBJ2-1; D is unclear. In germline, CDR1 is DFQATT, CDR2 SNEGSKA (reference sequence). V lost 3 bases to trimming and J lost 7 bases, with 10 bases between them. The CDR3 runs to 12 residues.

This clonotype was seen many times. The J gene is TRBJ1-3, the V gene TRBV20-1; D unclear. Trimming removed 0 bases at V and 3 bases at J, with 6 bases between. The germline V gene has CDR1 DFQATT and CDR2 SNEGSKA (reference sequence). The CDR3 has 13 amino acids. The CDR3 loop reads CSAREGVGNTIYF. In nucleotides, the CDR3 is TGCAGTGCTAGAGAAGGTGTTGGAAACACCATATATTTT.

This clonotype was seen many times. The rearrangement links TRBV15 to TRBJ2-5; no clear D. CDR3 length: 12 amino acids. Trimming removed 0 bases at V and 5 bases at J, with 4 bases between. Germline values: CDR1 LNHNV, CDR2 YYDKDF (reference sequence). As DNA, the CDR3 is TGTGCCACCAGCAGAGATGGTGAGACCCAGTACTTC. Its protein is CATSRDGETQYF. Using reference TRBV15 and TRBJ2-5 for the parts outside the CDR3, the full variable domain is DAMVIQNPRYQVTQFGKPVTLSCSQTLNHNVMYWYQQKSSQAPKLLFHYYDKDFNNEADTPDNFQSRRPNTSFCFLDIRSPGLGDTAMYLCATSRDGETQYFGPGTRLLVL.

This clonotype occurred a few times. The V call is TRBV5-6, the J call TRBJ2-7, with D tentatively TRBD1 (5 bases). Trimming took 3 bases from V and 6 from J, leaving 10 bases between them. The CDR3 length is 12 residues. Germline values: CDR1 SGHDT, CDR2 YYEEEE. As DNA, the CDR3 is TGTGCCAGCAGCTCAGGGTTAGCCGAGCAGTACGTC. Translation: CASSSGLAEQYV.

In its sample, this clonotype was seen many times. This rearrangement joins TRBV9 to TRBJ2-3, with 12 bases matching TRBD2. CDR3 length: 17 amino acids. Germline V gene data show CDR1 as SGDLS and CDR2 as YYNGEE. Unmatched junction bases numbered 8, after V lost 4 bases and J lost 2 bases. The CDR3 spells CASSFTRTSGDTDTQYF. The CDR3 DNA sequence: TGTGCCAGCAGCTTCACTAGGACTAGCGGGGACACAGATACGCAGTATTTT.

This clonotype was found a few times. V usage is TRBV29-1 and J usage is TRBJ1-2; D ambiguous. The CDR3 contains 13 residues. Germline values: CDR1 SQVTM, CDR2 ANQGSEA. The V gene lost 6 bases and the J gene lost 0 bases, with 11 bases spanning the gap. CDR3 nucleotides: TGCAGCGTAGGACCGCTAGCTAACTATGGCTACACCTTC. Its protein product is CSVGPLANYGYTF.